One sample yielded the 28 T cell receptor beta chains listed below, sequenced in a study of a mutant IDH1 vaccine in newly diagnosed glioma. Antigens for these TCRs are unknown. Sample time point: week 35, safety follow-up. All doses held 300 ug of mutant IDH1 20-mer peptide, with topical imiquimod. Method: immunoSEQ multiplex PCR; TCRdb's copy keeps in-frame clones and lacks some. This sample has fewer than 30,000 clones, with approximately 82% found just once. Sequencing used PBMCs, obtained from a glioma patient whose treatment included an IDH1 peptide vaccine. All receptors derive from a man aged 30 to 39 with glioma.

V is TRBV9 and J is TRBJ2-3; 11 bases are shared with TRBD2. The CDR3 totals 16 residues. Trimming cost V 4 bases and J 0 bases; bases outside gene matches: 4. Per the germline V gene, CDR1 is SGDLS and CDR2 is YYNGEE. The CDR3 DNA reads as TGTGCCAGCAGCCCACGGACTAGCGGGAGCACAGATACGCAGTATTTT. It is translated as CASSPRTSGSTDTQYF.

The chain employs TRBV19 and TRBJ2-1; a weak D match, TRBD1 (6 bases). Germline values: CDR1 LNHDA, CDR2 SQIVND (reference sequence). The germline V and J ends were trimmed by 4 bases and 6 bases, with 10 bases remaining between them. The length of the CDR3 is 13 residues. The CDR3 sequence: CASSNTGSNEQFF. CDR3 nucleotides: TGTGCCAGTAGTAATACAGGGTCCAATGAGCAGTTCTTC. Full variable domain (missing parts from reference TRBV19 and TRBJ2-1): DGGITQSPKYLFRKEGQNVTLSCEQNLNHDAMYWYRQDPGQGLRLIYYSQIVNDFQKGDIAEGYSVSREKKESFPLTVTSAQKNPTAFYLCASSNTGSNEQFFGPGTRLTVL.

The rearrangement links TRBV5-1 to TRBJ2-3; D unclear. Trimming cost V 0 bases and J 0 bases, with 14 bases left between them. Germline-derived CDR1 and CDR2 are SGHRS and YFSETQ. The CDR3 runs to 17 residues. The CDR3 region is CASSLEALGGSTDTQYF. CDR3 nucleotide sequence: TGCGCCAGCAGCTTGGAGGCGCTGGGCGGAAGCACAGATACGCAGTATTTT.

The rearrangement uses TRBV2 and TRBJ1-2; 10 nucleotides line up with TRBD1. The germline gives CDR1 SNHLY, CDR2 FYNNEI. This CDR3 contains 14 residues. Trimming at V came to 1 base and at J to 4 bases, leaving 0 bases not matched to a gene. CDR3 sequence: CASSEGTGGYGYTF. The CDR3 region has the DNA TGTGCCAGCAGTGAAGGGACAGGGGGCTATGGCTACACCTTC.

The chain has TRBV10-2 and TRBJ1-1; possibly TRBD1 for D (6 bases). This CDR3 contains 13 residues. Trimming left V 6 bases short and J 4 bases short, with 12 bases between. The V gene's germline CDR1 is WSHSY and CDR2 SAAADI. The CDR3 DNA sequence: TGCGCCAGCAGCCTGACAGGCCTCACTGAAGCTTTCTTT. Protein product: CASSLTGLTEAFF.

The rearrangement links TRBV27 to TRBJ2-3, with D tentatively TRBD2 (5 bases). Between the trimmed V and J ends, which lost 3 bases and 0 bases, there was a span of 13 bases. The CDR3 runs 16 residues. Looked up from germline, CDR1 is MNHEY and CDR2 is SMNVEV (reference sequence). CDR3 in amino acids: CASSFGAESSTDTQYF. The CDR3 DNA is TGTGCCAGCAGTTTTGGAGCGGAGTCTAGCACAGATACGCAGTATTTT.

This chain uses TRBV6-6 with TRBJ1-2; no firm D call. The CDR3 is 16 residues long. V was trimmed by 0 bases and J by 4 bases, leaving 15 bases between them. Germline V gene data show CDR1 as MNHNY and CDR2 as SVGAGI (reference sequence). The CDR3 DNA follows: TGTGCCAGCAGTTACTCGAGTTTGTCCCGGACCTATGGCTACACCTTC. It is translated as CASSYSSLSRTYGYTF.

The chain has TRBV7-9 and TRBJ1-4; 8 bases map to TRBD1. Trimming cost V 0 bases and J 7 bases; bases outside gene matches: 4. The CDR3 runs to 15 residues. CDR1 is SEHNR and CDR2 is FQNEAQ in the germline V gene (reference sequence). CDR3 region: CASSLAGTGAEKLFF. CDR3 coding DNA: TGTGCCAGCAGCTTAGCTGGGACAGGCGCTGAAAAACTGTTTTTT.

This clone showed up just once. The V gene is TRBV9, the J gene TRBJ2-3; tentatively, D is TRBD2 (5 bases). Germline V gene lookup returns CDR1 SGDLS and CDR2 YYNGEE. Trimming left V 0 bases short and J 2 bases short, with 10 bases between. The CDR3 is made up of 15 amino acids. The CDR3 DNA reads as TGTGCCAGCAGCGTAGCCCGAGGGCCCACAGATACGCAGTATTTT. This translates into CASSVARGPTDTQYF.

V is TRBV13 and J is TRBJ1-6, with TRBD1 matching over 8 bases. Germline V gives CDR1 PRHDT, CDR2 FYEKMQ (reference sequence). V dropped 3 bases and J dropped 7; count of bases not matched to a gene: 5. There are 15 residues in the CDR3. The DNA of the CDR3 is TGTGCCAGCAGCTTTCAGGGGGCGCGAAATTCACCCCTCCACTTT. It translates to CASSFQGARNSPLHF.

V gene TRBV7-8 combines with J gene TRBJ2-3; 7 bases map to TRBD2. V trimming: 1 base; J trimming: 3 bases; junction bases outside the gene matches: 4. The CDR3 length is 15 residues. CDR1 and CDR2 from the germline V gene are SGHVS and FQNEAQ. The CDR3 here is CASSLVAGATDTQYF. In DNA, the CDR3 is TGTGCCAGCAGCTTAGTCGCGGGAGCGACAGATACGCAGTATTTT.

The CDR3 sequence is CASSLLDQYEQYF. The CDR3 DNA reads TGTGCCAGCAGTTTATTGGACCAATACGAGCAGTACTTC. The chain links TRBV6-5 to TRBJ2-7; D remains unclear. The CDR3 contains 13 residues. Germline values: CDR1 MNHEY, CDR2 SVGAGI. The V and J ends lost 4 bases and 4 bases respectively, with 11 bases between them.

This chain connects TRBV9 to TRBJ2-1, with 7 bases identical to TRBD2. Losses at the gene ends were 0 bases for V and 4 bases for J; bases not matched to a gene: 4. The CDR3 is 15 residues long. Germline-derived CDR1 and CDR2 are SGDLS and YYNGEE. CDR3 sequence: CASSVGLAEYNEQFF. The CDR3 DNA follows: TGTGCCAGCAGCGTAGGGCTAGCGGAATACAATGAGCAGTTCTTC.

V and J are TRBV14 and TRBJ1-1, with a weak D call TRBD1 (6 bases). CDR3 length equals 14 residues. From germline, CDR1 is SGHDN and CDR2 FVKESK. V was shortened by 4 bases and J by 5 bases, with 14 bases between the two germline ends. The CDR3 nucleotides are TGTGCCAGCAGCCTAGTCGGGGGCCGAACTGAAGCTTTCTTT. Translation: CASSLVGGRTEAFF.

The rearrangement links TRBV7-9 to TRBJ2-7, with D possibly TRBD1 on 6 matching bases. The germline gives CDR1 SEHNR, CDR2 FQNEAQ (reference sequence). Between the trimmed V and J ends, which lost 6 bases and 6 bases, there was a span of 12 bases. This CDR3 spans 12 amino acids. CDR3 DNA: TGTGCCAGCAGTTTACAGGGTCCCGAGCAGTACTTC. Protein: CASSLQGPEQYF.

The chain couples TRBV2 to TRBJ1-5, with 7 bases aligning to TRBD1. Unmatched junction bases numbered 4, after V lost 6 bases and J lost 5 bases. CDR3 length: 13 amino acids. Germline-derived CDR1 and CDR2 are SNHLY and FYNNEI. Here the CDR3 DNA reads TGTGCCAGCAGAGCTGACAGGGATCAGCCCCAGCATTTT. Translating it yields CASRADRDQPQHF.

The chain has TRBV5-1 and TRBJ1-1; TRBD1 aligns across 9 bases. V lost 3 bases and J lost 4; bases outside the gene matches: 10. Per germline, CDR1 SGHRS and CDR2 YFSETQ. The CDR3 loop spans 16 amino acids. This chain's CDR3 is CASSSGQGPGGTEAFF. Here the CDR3 DNA reads TGCGCCAGCAGCTCCGGACAGGGGCCTGGGGGCACTGAAGCTTTCTTT.

The chain recombines TRBV4-2 with TRBJ2-3; D might be TRBD2 (6 bases). Germline V lookup: CDR1 LGHNA, CDR2 YNFKEQ. Trimming cost V 4 bases and J 2 bases, with 16 bases left between them. The CDR3 sequence is 16 residues long. DNA for the CDR3: TGTGCCAGCAGCCCAATAGAGGCGGGATTCACAGATACGCAGTATTTT. Residues: CASSPIEAGFTDTQYF.

The chain couples TRBV5-1 to TRBJ2-7; 8 bases are shared with TRBD1. Germline V lookup: CDR1 SGHRS, CDR2 YFSETQ. The CDR3 runs to 12 residues. V trimming: 7 bases; J trimming: 6 bases; junction bases outside the gene matches: 6. In DNA form, the CDR3 reads TGCGCCAGCCATCCTGGGACAGGCGAGCAGTACTTC. Residues: CASHPGTGEQYF. Drawing the rest from reference TRBV5-1 and TRBJ2-7, the complete variable domain is KAGVTQTPRYLIKTRGQQVTLSCSPISGHRSVSWYQQTPGQGLQFLFEYFSETQRNKGNFPGRFSGRQFSNSRSEMNVSTLELGDSALYLCASHPGTGEQYFGPGTRLTVT.

The gene calls are TRBV7-7 and TRBJ2-5; tentatively, D is TRBD1 (5 bases). V shed 5 bases and J shed 4 bases, with 14 bases lying between them. CDR3 length equals 14 residues. CDR1 SSHAT and CDR2 FNYEAQ come from the germline V gene (reference sequence). The CDR3 sequence is CASSINPGLETQYF. The DNA of the CDR3 is TGTGCCAGCAGCATTAATCCAGGGTTAGAGACCCAGTACTTC.

V gene TRBV30 combines with J gene TRBJ2-2; possible D gene TRBD2, 6 bases. The CDR3 is 14 amino acids. The germline CDR1 and CDR2 sequences are GTSNPN and SVGIG (reference sequence). Trimming stripped 4 bases from V and 3 bases from J, with 12 bases between. CDR3 sequence reads: CAWTKEGDTGELFF. The DNA of the CDR3 is TGTGCCTGGACCAAGGAGGGTGACACCGGGGAGCTGTTTTTT.

This chain uses TRBV7-8 with TRBJ1-5; TRBD1 is a possible D gene (5 bases). Germline assignment: CDR1 SGHVS and CDR2 FQNEAQ. The V and J ends lost 4 bases and 2 bases respectively, with 12 bases between them. The CDR3 has 15 residues. CDR3 sequence: CASSSAGARNQPQHF. Written as DNA, the CDR3 is TGTGCCAGCAGCTCTGCTGGGGCTCGCAATCAGCCCCAGCATTTT. Complete variable domain (other parts from reference TRBV7-8 and TRBJ1-5): GAGVSQSPRYKVAKRGQDVALRCDPISGHVSLFWYQQALGQGPEFLTYFQNEAQLDKSGLPSDRFFAERPEGSVSTLKIQRTQQEDSAVYLCASSSAGARNQPQHFGDGTRLSIL.

The rearrangement links TRBV28 to TRBJ1-5, with TRBD1 as a possible D gene (5 bases). CDR1 MDHEN and CDR2 SYDVKM come from the germline V gene. The CDR3 contains 12 residues. The CDR3: CAGQGTNQPQHF. The CDR3 region has the DNA TGTGCGGGTCAGGGCACCAATCAGCCCCAGCATTTT.

There are a few counts of this clone. This chain uses TRBV4-3 with TRBJ1-1, with 8 bases identical to TRBD1. The V segment lost 4 bases and the J segment 6 bases; nucleotides outside the gene matches: 16. The CDR3 is 17 residues long. The V gene's germline CDR1 is LGHNA and CDR2 YSLEER. This chain's CDR3 is CASSRGFITGGSAEAFF. Written as DNA, the CDR3 is TGCGCCAGCAGCCGGGGATTTATTACAGGGGGTTCAGCTGAAGCTTTCTTT.

The J gene is TRBJ2-7, the V gene TRBV6-5; TRBD1 agrees at 9 bases. The CDR3 runs to 14 residues. V was pared by 6 bases and J by 4 bases, with 7 bases of the junction left unmatched. From germline, CDR1 is MNHEY and CDR2 SVGAGI. The DNA for the CDR3 is TGTGCCAGCAGGAAGGACAGGGGTTCGTACGAGCAGTACTTC. Protein: CASRKDRGSYEQYF.

The chain combines TRBV4-1 with TRBJ2-7, with D possibly being TRBD1 (6 bases). Germline V lookup: CDR1 MGHRA, CDR2 YSYEKL. CDR3 length equals 14 residues. V was trimmed by 9 bases and J by 5 bases, leaving 20 bases between them. This CDR3 is CASTEGGDIDEQYF. As DNA, the CDR3 is TGCGCCAGTACCGAAGGGGGAGATATTGACGAGCAGTACTTC.

V and J are TRBV30 and TRBJ2-6; D assignment may be TRBD1 or TRBD2 (5 bases each). The CDR3 totals 16 residues. Germline loops: CDR1 GTSNPN, CDR2 SVGIG (reference sequence). Trimming took off 6 bases at V and 4 bases at J, with 19 bases between the two ends. This chain's CDR3 is CACSGTTWSGANVLTF. The CDR3 nucleotides read TGTGCCTGTTCCGGGACGACCTGGTCCGGGGCCAACGTCCTGACTTTC.

The V and J genes are TRBV6-5 and TRBJ2-5; perhaps TRBD2 as D (6 bases). V was cut by 7 bases and J by 1 base, with 13 bases left in between. Germline lookup yields CDR1 MNHEY and CDR2 SVGAGI. The CDR3 is made up of 14 amino acids. CDR3 bases: TGTGCCAGCAACCCACTAGCCTCCCAAGAGACCCAGTACTTC. This encodes CASNPLASQETQYF.